This TCR beta chain was found in a study of beta chain features in type 1 diabetes. Study-level findings and limits: Patients and controls would share equally any PCR tilt toward shorter templates. The VDJ junctions of type 1 diabetes patients carried fewer insertions and more deletions.

Expressed TCRB transcripts were sequenced, since all the RNA that had been isolated was reverse transcribed. Libraries were prepared by immunoSEQ multiplex PCR; TCRdb keeps only in-frame clonotypes and omits some of them. The repertoire consists of some 330,000 clones, with roughly 9.6% occurring once and the leading ten covering roughly 0.014%. CD4+ cells of the naive, central memory, regulatory and stem cell-like memory types were sorted via CD45RO/CCR7/CD25/CD127/CD95/CD27. Per the germline V gene, CDR1 is SGHNT and CDR2 is YYREEE (reference sequence). The CDR3 runs 15 residues. The ends lost 4 bases at V and 6 bases at J; junction bases unmatched: 3. Details on this clone: Its antigen is undetermined.

This rearrangement joins TRBV5-4 to TRBJ2-1; 14 positions agree with TRBD2. The sample consisted of naive CD4+ T cells from blood. This receptor was taken from a woman in her 30s in good health. This chain's CDR3 is CASSTTSGRGNEQFF. CDR3 sequence (DNA): TGTGCCAGCAGCACGACTAGCGGGAGGGGCAATGAGCAGTTCTTC.